This T cell receptor beta chain was identified during a study of a mutant IDH1 vaccine in newly diagnosed glioma. Background on the study: Once 4-6 weeks had passed after radiotherapy alone, vaccination started, or it started with temozolomide cycles.

Deletions cut 5 bases from V and 0 bases from J, with 11 bases between. Per the germline V gene, CDR1 is SGHVS and CDR2 is FQNEAQ. This CDR3 is built from 15 residues. Worth noting for this clone: Its antigen is still unknown.

Repertoires were generated with immunoSEQ multiplex PCR, while TCRdb's copy carries only in-frame clones and drops some. Of some 42,000 clones listed, roughly 82% are singletons. Time point defined: week 47, end of study. All doses held 300 ug of mutant IDH1 20-mer peptide, with topical imiquimod. The clonotype was recovered from a man aged 18 to 29 with glioma. Some clones in this sample may be carry-over from other donors' samples. The chain joins TRBV7-8 to TRBJ2-4; unclear D gene. The sequencing used PBMCs, collected from a glioma patient whose treatment included an IDH1 peptide vaccine. The CDR3 DNA sequence: TGTGCCAGCAGCCCGCCGGGTCTAGCCAAAAACATTCAGTACTTC. Translating gives CASSPPGLAKNIQYF.